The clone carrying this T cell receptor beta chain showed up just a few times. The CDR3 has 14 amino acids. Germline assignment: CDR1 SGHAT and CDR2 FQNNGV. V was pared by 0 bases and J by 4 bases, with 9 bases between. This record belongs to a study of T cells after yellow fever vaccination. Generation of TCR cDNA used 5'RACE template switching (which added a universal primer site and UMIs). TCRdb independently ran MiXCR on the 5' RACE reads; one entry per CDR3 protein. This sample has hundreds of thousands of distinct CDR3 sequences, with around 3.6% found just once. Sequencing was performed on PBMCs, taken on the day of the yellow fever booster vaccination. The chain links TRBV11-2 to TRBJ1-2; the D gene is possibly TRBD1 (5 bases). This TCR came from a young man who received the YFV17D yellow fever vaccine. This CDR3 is CASSLDGGVYGYTF. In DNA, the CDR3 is TGTGCCAGCAGCTTAGACGGAGGGGTCTATGGCTACACCTTC. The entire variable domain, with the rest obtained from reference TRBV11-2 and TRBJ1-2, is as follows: EAGVAQSPRYKIIEKRQSVAFWCNPISGHATLYWYQQILGQGPKLLIQFQNNGVVDDSQLPKDRFSAERLKGVDSTLKIQPAKLEDSAVYLCASSLDGGVYGYTFGSGTRLTVV.